A single sample is the source of the 15 T cell receptor beta chains below, sequenced in a study of CD8+CD57+ T cells in acquired aplastic anemia. Genomic DNA acted as the template from which TCR beta VDJ combination and CDR3 sequence profiling were carried out. From the reads, TCRdb called clonotypes with MiXCR, one entry per CDR3 protein. The table includes about 110,000 distinct CDR3 sequences, around 49% detected once. Source material: sorted CD4+, CD8+, or CD8+CD57+ T cells (not recorded which) from PBMCs. These receptors were collected from a human donor in good health, serving as a control.

The genes are TRBV15 and TRBJ2-7; TRBD2 agrees at 7 bases. Trimming cost V 5 bases and J 3 bases; bases outside gene matches: 10. Germline lookup yields CDR1 LNHNV and CDR2 YYDKDF (reference sequence). This CDR3 is built from 15 residues. The CDR3 region is CATSWASSGVYEQYF. The CDR3, as DNA: TGTGCCACCAGCTGGGCGTCTAGCGGAGTCTACGAGCAGTACTTC.

This chain connects TRBV7-2 to TRBJ1-5, with unresolved D. Germline CDR1 and CDR2: SGHTA and FQGNSA. Between the trimmed V and J ends, which lost 5 bases and 5 bases, there was a span of 10 bases. The CDR3 covers 13 residues. The chain's CDR3 is CASSVFGDQPQHF. The DNA of the CDR3 is TGTGCCAGCAGCGTTTTCGGGGATCAGCCCCAGCATTTT.

This clonotype has ten or more counts. This may arise from a read error, as a much more abundant clone is one base away. The rearrangement uses TRBV20-1 and TRBJ1-6; D may be TRBD1 (5 bases). This CDR3 has 14 amino acids. Germline assignment: CDR1 DFQATT and CDR2 SNEGSKA (reference sequence). Between the trimmed V and J ends, which lost 1 base and 3 bases, there was a span of 7 bases. The CDR3 protein is CSARVTVYNSPLHF. The CDR3 DNA reads as TGCAGTGCTAGAGTGACAGTCTATAATTCACCCCTCCACTTT.

There are a few counts of this clonotype. The V and J genes are TRBV27 and TRBJ1-2; 11 bases line up with TRBD1. The J segment lost 5 bases and the V segment lost 4 bases, leaving 12 bases of the junction unmatched. CDR3 length equals 17 residues. Germline V gene data show CDR1 as MNHEY and CDR2 as SMNVEV (reference sequence). CDR3 sequence: CASSSSDRGRAPYGYTF. In DNA, the CDR3 is TGTGCCAGCAGTTCCTCGGACAGGGGGCGAGCCCCATATGGCTACACCTTC.

The rearrangement joins TRBV11-1 to TRBJ2-3; TRBD1 might be the D (5 bases). The CDR3 totals 15 residues. Looked up from germline, CDR1 is SGHAT and CDR2 is FQDESV (reference sequence). V lost 5 bases and J 0 bases, leaving 12 bases between the germline ends. The CDR3 loop reads CASSAGIASTDTQYF. DNA for the CDR3: TGTGCCAGCAGCGCAGGGATTGCTAGCACAGATACGCAGTATTTT.

There are many counts of this clonotype. The gene calls are TRBV9 and TRBJ1-6; TRBD1 might be the D (5 bases). Trimming took off 3 bases at V and 5 bases at J, with 12 bases between the two ends. CDR3 length: 15 residues. Germline CDR1 is SGDLS and CDR2 is YYNGEE. CDR3 amino acids: CASSAGTVNNSPLHF. DNA for the CDR3: TGTGCCAGCAGCGCCGGGACGGTAAATAATTCACCCCTCCACTTT.

This clonotype came up many times. A much larger clonotype is one base distant, so this may be a read error. V gene TRBV15 combines with J gene TRBJ2-5; D is unclear. The CDR3 is 13 amino acids. Germline V gives CDR1 LNHNV, CDR2 YYDKDF (reference sequence). V was shortened by 0 bases and J by 5 bases, with 7 bases between the two germline ends. CDR3 in amino acids: CATSRDKAETQYF. The CDR3 region has the DNA TGTGCCACCAGCAGAGACAAGGCGGAGACCCAGTACTTC.

For this clonotype: A much larger clone differs from this one at a single base, so this may be a read error. CDR3 sequence (DNA): TGTGCCAGCAGCACCCTAGCGGGGGGATACTACAATGAGCAGTTCTTC. Amino acid sequence: CASSTLAGGYYNEQFF. The rearrangement links TRBV4-2 to TRBJ2-1, with 11 bases fitting TRBD2. The length of the CDR3 is 16 residues. Losses at the gene ends were 5 bases for V and 3 bases for J; bases not matched to a gene: 6. Germline CDR1 LGHNA, CDR2 YNFKEQ.

This clonotype was counted at least ten times. The chain links TRBV5-6 to TRBJ1-2, with no clear D. Trimming shortened V by 5 bases and J by 8 bases, and 16 bases separated the two germline ends. CDR3 length: 13 amino acids. Germline V gene data show CDR1 as SGHDT and CDR2 as YYEEEE. CDR3 nucleotide sequence: TGTGCCAGCAGAAATGGACTCCTTAGAGGCTACACCTTC. This gives the protein CASRNGLLRGYTF.

The chain joins TRBV2 to TRBJ2-5; D is unclear. The V gene's germline CDR1 is SNHLY and CDR2 FYNNEI. This CDR3 region has 13 residues. The V and J ends lost 7 bases and 4 bases respectively, with 13 bases between them. DNA for the CDR3: TGTGCCAGCACCGTCTCCCTCCCAGAGACCCAGTACTTC. This codes for CASTVSLPETQYF.

At least ten counts were recorded for this clonotype. The chain is built from TRBV13 and TRBJ2-3, with 8 bases matching TRBD2. The germline CDR1 and CDR2 sequences are PRHDT and FYEKMQ (reference sequence). This CDR3 is built from 17 residues. Trimming took 8 bases from V and 4 from J; bases not matched to a gene: 17. CDR3 bases: TGTGCCAGCGGGATAACCAAGGGACTAGTGAGGCCAGATACGCAGTATTTT. It is translated as CASGITKGLVRPDTQYF.

The V gene is TRBV10-1, the J gene TRBJ1-1; D not certain. CDR1 and CDR2 from the germline V gene are WNHNN and SYGVQD (reference sequence). The CDR3 is 13 residues long. The ends were cut back, 4 bases at V and 1 base at J, with 7 bases in the middle. CDR3 region: CASSAKGNTEAFF. In DNA form, the CDR3 reads TGCGCCAGCAGTGCAAAAGGGAACACTGAAGCTTTCTTT.

Details on this clonotype: A much larger clone differs from this one at a single base, so this may be a read error. The rearrangement uses TRBV11-2 and TRBJ2-7; weak D call: TRBD1 (6 bases). Germline assignment: CDR1 SGHAT and CDR2 FQNNGV. The V and J ends lost 8 bases and 7 bases respectively, with 33 bases between them. The CDR3 length is 18 residues. The CDR3 bases are TGTGCCAGCTCACCACCGCGAAGTTCGGGACAAGGGTCTTGGGAGCAGTACTTC. Its translation is CASSPPRSSGQGSWEQYF.

About this clonotype itself: Given the absence of the conserved phenylalanine or tryptophan at the CDR3 end, a read error is likely. The DNA is left out, because the CDR3 cannot be placed on it with certainty; the CDR3 is given as TCRdb lists it. The V and J genes are TRBV28 and TRBJ1-6; the DNA was not used to check the table's D call, TRBD1. The CDR3 contains 11 residues when both ends are counted. The V gene's germline CDR1 is MDHEN and CDR2 SYDVKM. This chain's CDR3 is CATSPWTSTLP.

For this clonotype: This may arise from a read error, as a much more abundant clone is one base away. The CDR3 does not close with the conserved phenylalanine or tryptophan, likely indicating a read error. The chain joins TRBV7-3 to TRBJ2-1; TRBD2 is a possible D gene (6 bases). Germline CDR1 SGHTA, CDR2 FQGTGA. V gave up 2 bases and J gave up 1 base, with 9 bases separating them. The CDR3 length is 15 residues. The DNA for the CDR3 is TGTGCCAGCAGCTTAGGAGCGGGTTCCTACAATGAGCAGTTCTCC. Amino acid sequence: CASSLGAGSYNEQFS.